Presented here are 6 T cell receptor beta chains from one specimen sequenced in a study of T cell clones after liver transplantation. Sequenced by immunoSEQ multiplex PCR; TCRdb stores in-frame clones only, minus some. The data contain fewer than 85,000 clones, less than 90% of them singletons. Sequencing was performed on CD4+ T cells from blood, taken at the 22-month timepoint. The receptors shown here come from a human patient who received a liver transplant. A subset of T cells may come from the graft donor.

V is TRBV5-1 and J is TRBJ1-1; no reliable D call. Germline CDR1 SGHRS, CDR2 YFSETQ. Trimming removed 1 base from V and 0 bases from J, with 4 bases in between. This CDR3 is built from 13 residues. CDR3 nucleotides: TGCGCCAGCAGCTTGTCGGTGAACACTGAAGCTTTCTTT. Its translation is CASSLSVNTEAFF.

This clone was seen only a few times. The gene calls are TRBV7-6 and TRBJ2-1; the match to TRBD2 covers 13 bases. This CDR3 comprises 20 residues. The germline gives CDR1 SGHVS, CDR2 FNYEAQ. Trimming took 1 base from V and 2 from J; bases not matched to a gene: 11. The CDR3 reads CASSLDPQSTSGGAYNEQFF. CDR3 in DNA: TGTGCCAGCAGCTTAGACCCACAGTCTACTAGCGGGGGGGCCTACAATGAGCAGTTCTTC. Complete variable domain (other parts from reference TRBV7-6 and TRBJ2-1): GAGVSQSPRYKVTKRGQDVALRCDPISGHVSLYWYRQALGQGPEFLTYFNYEAQQDKSGLPNDRFSAERPEGSISTLTIQRTEQRDSAMYRCASSLDPQSTSGGAYNEQFFGPGTRLTVL.

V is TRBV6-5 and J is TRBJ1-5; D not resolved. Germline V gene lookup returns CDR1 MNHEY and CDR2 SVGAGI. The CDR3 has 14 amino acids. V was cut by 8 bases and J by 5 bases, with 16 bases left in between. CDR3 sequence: CASGRKEGHQPQHF. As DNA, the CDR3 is TGTGCCAGCGGCCGGAAGGAGGGCCATCAGCCCCAGCATTTT.

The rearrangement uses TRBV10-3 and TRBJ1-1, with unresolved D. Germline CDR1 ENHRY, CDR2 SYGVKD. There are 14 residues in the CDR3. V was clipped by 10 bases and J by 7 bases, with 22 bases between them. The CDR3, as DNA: TGTGCCACACTCCCGGGAGGGCAAACCCTTGAAGCTTTCTTT. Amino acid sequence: CATLPGGQTLEAFF.

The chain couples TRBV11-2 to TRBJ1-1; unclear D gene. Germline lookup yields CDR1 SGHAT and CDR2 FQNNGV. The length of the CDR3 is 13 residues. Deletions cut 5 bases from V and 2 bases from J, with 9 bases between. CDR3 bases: TGTGCCAGCAGCGGGTCGTTAAACACTGAAGCTTTCTTT. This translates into CASSGSLNTEAFF.

CDR3 in DNA: TGCAGCGTCCGGGACTATCCCGGGGAGCTGTTTTTT. The encoded protein is CSVRDYPGELFF. The chain couples TRBV29-1 to TRBJ2-2; 7 bases match TRBD2. V shed 6 bases, J shed 6 bases, and the junction held 4 bases outside the gene matches. The CDR3 sequence is 12 residues long. CDR1 is SQVTM and CDR2 is ANQGSEA in the germline V gene.